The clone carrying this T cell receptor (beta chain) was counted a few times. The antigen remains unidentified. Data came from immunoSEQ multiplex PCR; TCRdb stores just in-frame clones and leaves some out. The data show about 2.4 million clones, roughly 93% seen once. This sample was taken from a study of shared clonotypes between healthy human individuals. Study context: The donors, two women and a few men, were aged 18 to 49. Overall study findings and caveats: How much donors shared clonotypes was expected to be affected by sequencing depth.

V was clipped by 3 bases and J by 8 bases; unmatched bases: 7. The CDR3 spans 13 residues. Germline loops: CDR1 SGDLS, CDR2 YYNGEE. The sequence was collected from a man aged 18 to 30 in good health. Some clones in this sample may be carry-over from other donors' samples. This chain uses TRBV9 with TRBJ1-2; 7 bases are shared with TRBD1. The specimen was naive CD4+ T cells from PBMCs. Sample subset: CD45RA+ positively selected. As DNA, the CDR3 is TGTGCCAGCAGCGCGACAGGGAGAGGCGGCTACACCTTC. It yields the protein CASSATGRGGYTF.